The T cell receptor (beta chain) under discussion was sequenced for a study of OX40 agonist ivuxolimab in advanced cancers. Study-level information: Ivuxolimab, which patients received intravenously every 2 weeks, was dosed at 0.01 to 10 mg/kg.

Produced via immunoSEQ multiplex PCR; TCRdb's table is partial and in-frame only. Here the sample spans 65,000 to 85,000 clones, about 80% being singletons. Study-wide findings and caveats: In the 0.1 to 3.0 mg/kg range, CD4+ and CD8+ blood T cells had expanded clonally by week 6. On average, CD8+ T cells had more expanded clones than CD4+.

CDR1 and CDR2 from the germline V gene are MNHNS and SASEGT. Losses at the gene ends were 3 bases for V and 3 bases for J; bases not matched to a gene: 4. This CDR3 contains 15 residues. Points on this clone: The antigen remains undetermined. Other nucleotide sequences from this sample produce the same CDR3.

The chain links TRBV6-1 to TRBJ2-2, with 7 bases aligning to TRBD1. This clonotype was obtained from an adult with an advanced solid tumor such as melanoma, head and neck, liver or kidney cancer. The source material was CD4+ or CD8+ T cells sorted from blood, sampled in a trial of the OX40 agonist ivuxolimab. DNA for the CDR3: TGTGCCAGCAGTGAGGGGCAGGGGGACACCGGGGAGCTGTTTTTT. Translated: CASSEGQGDTGELFF.